Listed below are T cell receptor beta chains from one sample, sequenced in a study of blood T cell repertoires in COVID-19. The table came from immunoSEQ multiplex PCR; TCRdb's copy has only in-frame clones and leaves some out. Here the sample spans approximately 53,000 clones, roughly nine tenths being singletons. The sequenced sample consisted of peripheral blood. The receptors originated from a woman of 80 years or more with acute or convalescent COVID-19. The CDR3 runs from the conserved cysteine through the conserved F or W. The order of the fields is clone size, D gene, CDR3 length, J gene, V gene, CDR3 DNA, CDR3 protein. A D gene is named only where the DNA matches it firmly. Only part of the rows carry a size: once, few, many, or a class if the clone is expanded.

.	.	16	TRBJ1-1	TRBV7-9	TGTGCCAGCAGCTTAGACGGGCAGGGAGGGAACACTGAAGCTTTCTTT	CASSLDGQGGNTEAFF
.	.	13	TRBJ1-5	TRBV18	TGTGCCAGCTCACGGGACATGGATCAGCCCCAGCATTTT	CASSRDMDQPQHF
.	TRBD2	13	TRBJ2-7	TRBV30	TGTGCCCTGAGCGGGGGAGCACCCTACGAGCAGTACTTC	CALSGGAPYEQYF
once	TRBD1	14	TRBJ2-7	TRBV19	TGTGCCAGTAGTATGGACAGGAACTCCTACGAGCAGTACTTC	CASSMDRNSYEQYF
.	.	14	TRBJ1-2	TRBV5-1	TGCGCCAGCAGCGCCGTACTTTCAGGCTATGGCTACACCTTC	CASSAVLSGYGYTF
.	.	17	TRBJ1-1	TRBV27	TGTGCCAGCAGTCTCCAAGCCATTCAGGGAAGGAACACTGAAGCTTTCTTT	CASSLQAIQGRNTEAFF
.	.	16	TRBJ2-7	TRBV7-9	TGTGCCAGCAGCCCCCCGGAAAGCCAGGGGCCTTACGAGCAGTACTTC	CASSPPESQGPYEQYF
.	.	15	TRBJ2-7	TRBV27	TGTGCCAGCAGCCTTGAGTACGGGGGGCGAAATGAGCAGTACTTC	CASSLEYGGRNEQYF
.	.	13	TRBJ1-5	TRBV12-3/TRBV12-4	TGTGCCAGCAGTGCTTTCGGGAATCAGCCCCAGCATTTT	CASSAFGNQPQHF
.	TRBD2	14	TRBJ2-5	TRBV10-3	TGTGCCATTTCGGGACTAGCGGCACAAGAGACCCAGTACTTC	CAISGLAAQETQYF
.	TRBD1	13	TRBJ1-1	TRBV29-1	TGCAGCGTTGGGTTGGGGACAGACACTGAAGCTTTCTTT	CSVGLGTDTEAFF
.	.	16	TRBJ1-6	TRBV3-1/TRBV3-2	TGTGCCAGCAGCCAAGAACCGACAGTCGGTAATTCACCCCTCCACTTT	CASSQEPTVGNSPLHF
.	TRBD1	14	TRBJ2-3	TRBV6-2/TRBV6-3	TGTGCCAGCAGTTACTCCGACAGGGGAGATACGCAGTATTTT	CASSYSDRGDTQYF
few	.	15	TRBJ2-2	TRBV7-8	TGTGCCAGCAGCTTAGTACTCAAGAACACCGGGGAGCTGTTTTTT	CASSLVLKNTGELFF
.	TRBD1	14	TRBJ1-2	TRBV2	TGTGCCAGCACGAGGACAGGGGCCCCGGGAGGCTACACCTTC	CASTRTGAPGGYTF
.	.	20	TRBJ1-6	TRBV30	TGTGCCTTATACTCACGGGCAGGGAATAGTCGCGGCTCCTATAATTCACCCCTCCACTTT	CALYSRAGNSRGSYNSPLHF
.	TRBD1	13	TRBJ2-3	TRBV24-1	TGTGCCACCGGGGACAGGCGGGGAGATACGCAGTATTTT	CATGDRRGDTQYF
.	TRBD1	17	TRBJ1-1	TRBV7-2	TGTGCCAGCAGCTTAGAAAGGGGGGCAGGGGGTGGCACTGAAGCTTTCTTT	CASSLERGAGGGTEAFF
few	.	16	TRBJ2-3	TRBV4-3	TGCGCCAGCAGCCAAGTCCCGGGACATTGGGCAGATACGCAGTATTTT	CASSQVPGHWADTQYF
.	.	11	TRBJ2-1	TRBV13	TGTGCCAGCAGCGGGAGAGGTGAGCAGTTCTTC	CASSGRGEQFF
.	TRBD1	15	TRBJ1-5	TRBV5-4	TGTGCCAGCAATCGGACAGGCCTAAGCAATCAGCCCCAGCATTTT	CASNRTGLSNQPQHF
.	TRBD1	14	TRBJ1-2	TRBV5-1	TGCGCCAGCAGACATGGAGAGGGGGCGGAGGGCTACACCTTC	CASRHGEGAEGYTF
.	TRBD2	17	TRBJ2-2	TRBV7-9	TGTGCCAGCAGCCCAGGGACTAGCGGGAGACTTACCGGGGAGCTGTTTTTT	CASSPGTSGRLTGELFF
few	.	15	TRBJ2-3	TRBV5-8	TGTGCCAGCAGCCCCCGAGGTGCCGGCACAGATACGCAGTATTTT	CASSPRGAGTDTQYF
once	.	13	TRBJ1-2	TRBV18	TGTGCCAGCTCGCCAATGGGTAGGGGTGGCTACACCTTC	CASSPMGRGGYTF
once	TRBD2	15	TRBJ2-1	TRBV6-2/TRBV6-3	TGTGCCAGCAGCTCCGGGACTAGCGGGAGGAATGAGCAGTTCTTC	CASSSGTSGRNEQFF
.	.	13	TRBJ2-5	TRBV19	TGTGCCAGTAGTCTATTTTCATCAGAGACCCAGTACTTC	CASSLFSSETQYF
.	TRBD2	15	TRBJ2-5	TRBV5-4	TGTGCCAGCAGCTTGGCCGGGGGGGCCGTGGAGACCCAGTACTTC	CASSLAGGAVETQYF
.	.	14	TRBJ1-2	TRBV19	TGTGCCAGTAGTAGCGGGACGCCCGGCCCTGGCTACACCTTC	CASSSGTPGPGYTF
.	.	14	TRBJ1-5	TRBV12-1	TGTGCCACTCACACAGGGGATGACAATCAGCCCCAGCATTTT	CATHTGDDNQPQHF
.	TRBD1	16	TRBJ2-1	TRBV9	TGTGCCAGCAGCGTAGGGGGACAGGGGATCTACAATGAGCAGTTCTTC	CASSVGGQGIYNEQFF
once	.	15	TRBJ1-5	TRBV2	TGTGCCAGCACCTTGGACGGGAGGCGCAATCAGCCCCAGCATTTT	CASTLDGRRNQPQHF
.	TRBD1	13	TRBJ1-6	TRBV30	TGTGCCTGGACAGACAGGGTTCACTCACCCCTCCACTTT	CAWTDRVHSPLHF
.	TRBD2	13	TRBJ2-2	TRBV7-2	TGTGCCAGCAGCACGGGACTAGGAGGGGAGCTGTTTTTT	CASSTGLGGELFF
.	.	13	TRBJ2-3	TRBV7-7	TGTGCCAGCAGCCCCGTTGGCACAGATACGCAGTATTTT	CASSPVGTDTQYF
.	.	16	TRBJ1-4	TRBV7-9	TGTGCCAGCAGCCCCGGGGAGCAGGCTCCTAATGAAAAACTGTTTTTT	CASSPGEQAPNEKLFF
.	.	13	TRBJ2-7	TRBV6-2/TRBV6-3	TGTGCCAGCAGTTCCGGCAGGGCCTACGAGCAGTACTTC	CASSSGRAYEQYF
.	.	14	TRBJ1-1	TRBV5-1	TGCGCCAGCAGCTCTTCGGGCGGACTACCTCAAGCTTTCTTT	CASSSSGGLPQAFF
.	.	13	TRBJ1-2	TRBV6-5	TGTGCCAGCAGTCGGGACAAGATCTATGGCTACACCTTC	CASSRDKIYGYTF
few	.	13	TRBJ1-2	TRBV7-2	TGTGCCAGCAGCTTATCTGGAGGGTATGGCTACACCTTC	CASSLSGGYGYTF
once	TRBD1	13	TRBJ1-1	TRBV27	TGTGCCAGCAGGCGACAGGGGGGCACTGAAGCTTTCTTT	CASRRQGGTEAFF
few	TRBD2	18	TRBJ2-1	TRBV7-2	TGTGCCAGCAGCCCGGCCCCCCCCGGGACTAGCGGGAGTTATGAGCAGTTCTTC	CASSPAPPGTSGSYEQFF
.	TRBD2	16	TRBJ2-7	TRBV3-1/TRBV3-2	TGTGCCAGCAGCCCCCAGGCTAGCGGGAGAGTGTACGAGCAGTACTTC	CASSPQASGRVYEQYF
.	TRBD2	13	TRBJ2-5	TRBV5-1	TGCGCCAGCAGCTCCGCTAGCGGCGAGACCCAGTACTTC	CASSSASGETQYF
.	TRBD1	14	TRBJ2-1	TRBV4-1	TGCGCCAGCAGCCAAGGACAGGGGGTTGGTGAGCAGTTCTTC	CASSQGQGVGEQFF
.	TRBD1	16	TRBJ2-2	TRBV6-6	TGTGCCAGCAGTTACGGGACAGGGGATGTGGCCGGGGAGCTGTTTTTT	CASSYGTGDVAGELFF
once	.	15	TRBJ2-7	TRBV27	TGTGCCAGCAGTTTACGGCAGGGGAGTGCCTACGAGCAGTACTTC	CASSLRQGSAYEQYF